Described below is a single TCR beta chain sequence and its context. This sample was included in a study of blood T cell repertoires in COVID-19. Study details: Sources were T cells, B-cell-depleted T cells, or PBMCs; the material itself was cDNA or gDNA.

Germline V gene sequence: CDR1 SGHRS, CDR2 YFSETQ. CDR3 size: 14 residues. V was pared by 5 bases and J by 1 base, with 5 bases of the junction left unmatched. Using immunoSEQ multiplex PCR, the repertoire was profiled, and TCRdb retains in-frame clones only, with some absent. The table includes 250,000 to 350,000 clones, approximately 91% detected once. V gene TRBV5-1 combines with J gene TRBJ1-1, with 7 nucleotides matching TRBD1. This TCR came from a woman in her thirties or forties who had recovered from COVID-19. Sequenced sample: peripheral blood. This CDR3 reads CASRTGTQNTEAFF. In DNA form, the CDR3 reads TGCGCCAGCAGGACAGGGACACAGAACACTGAAGCTTTCTTT.